Listed here are 6 T cell receptor beta chains from one sample, sequenced in a study of blood T cell repertoires in COVID-19. Sequencing was performed with immunoSEQ multiplex PCR; in TCRdb, only in-frame clones are kept and a portion is missing. Of over 200,000 clones in the sample, roughly 90% were seen once. The sequenced material came from peripheral blood. The receptors were gathered from a young man who had recovered from COVID-19.

The chain carries TRBV4-1 and TRBJ2-2, with D possibly matching TRBD2 (6 bases). V dropped 0 bases and J dropped 4 bases, with 24 bases sitting between them. CDR1 and CDR2 from the germline V gene are MGHRA and YSYEKL. This CDR3 spans 20 amino acids. CDR3 DNA sequence: TGCGCCAGCAGCCAAGAGAGCCTCCCCTCTTGGTACGGGGGCACCGGGGAGCTGTTTTTT. This encodes CASSQESLPSWYGGTGELFF.

The chain links TRBV5-1 to TRBJ1-1, with 9 bases lining up with TRBD1. This CDR3 comprises 15 residues. Looked up from germline, CDR1 is SGHRS and CDR2 is YFSETQ. V dropped 0 bases and J dropped 5; count of bases not matched to a gene: 5. CDR3 sequence: CASSLGDRAFTEAFF. The CDR3, as DNA: TGCGCCAGCAGCTTGGGGGACAGGGCTTTTACTGAAGCTTTCTTT. Looking up the rest from reference TRBV5-1 and TRBJ1-1 gives the full variable domain: KAGVTQTPRYLIKTRGQQVTLSCSPISGHRSVSWYQQTPGQGLQFLFEYFSETQRNKGNFPGRFSGRQFSNSRSEMNVSTLELGDSALYLCASSLGDRAFTEAFFGQGTRLTVV.

This clone has only a few counts. V gene TRBV13 combines with J gene TRBJ2-5; 7 positions match TRBD1. The trim removed 5 bases at V and 0 bases at J, leaving 6 bases unmatched. Germline loops: CDR1 PRHDT, CDR2 FYEKMQ (reference sequence). The CDR3 loop spans 15 amino acids. The CDR3: CASSTLDRYQETQYF. Here the CDR3 DNA reads TGTGCCAGCAGCACCCTGGACAGGTACCAAGAGACCCAGTACTTC.

The chain carries TRBV7-6 and TRBJ2-4; 10 positions match TRBD1. V lost 5 bases and J lost 1; bases outside the gene matches: 17. Germline V gene data show CDR1 as SGHVS and CDR2 as FNYEAQ. The length of the CDR3 is 20 residues. CDR3: CASSPLGGQGPLGAKNIQYF. The CDR3 region has the DNA TGTGCCAGCAGCCCGCTGGGGGGACAGGGGCCTCTGGGTGCCAAAAACATTCAGTACTTC. Variable domain in full (rest from reference TRBV7-6 and TRBJ2-4): GAGVSQSPRYKVTKRGQDVALRCDPISGHVSLYWYRQALGQGPEFLTYFNYEAQQDKSGLPNDRFSAERPEGSISTLTIQRTEQRDSAMYRCASSPLGGQGPLGAKNIQYFGAGTRLSVL.

The chain joins TRBV6-5 to TRBJ1-2; no firm D call. CDR3 size: 16 residues. Trimming stripped 2 bases from V and 8 bases from J, with 21 bases between. Germline-derived CDR1 and CDR2 are MNHEY and SVGAGI. The CDR3 DNA reads TGTGCCAGCAGTTACGCTTACCGGGCCCCGGCGGGGGGCTACACCTTC. Protein sequence: CASSYAYRAPAGGYTF.

This rearrangement joins TRBV14 to TRBJ2-1, with TRBD2 identical over 12 bases. Losses at the gene ends were 0 bases for V and 3 bases for J; bases not matched to a gene: 9. The CDR3 sequence is 19 residues long. In germline, CDR1 is SGHDN, CDR2 FVKESK. CDR3 protein: CASSQEITRLAGVYNEQFF. The CDR3 DNA reads as TGTGCCAGCAGCCAAGAAATAACGAGACTAGCGGGGGTCTACAATGAGCAGTTCTTC.